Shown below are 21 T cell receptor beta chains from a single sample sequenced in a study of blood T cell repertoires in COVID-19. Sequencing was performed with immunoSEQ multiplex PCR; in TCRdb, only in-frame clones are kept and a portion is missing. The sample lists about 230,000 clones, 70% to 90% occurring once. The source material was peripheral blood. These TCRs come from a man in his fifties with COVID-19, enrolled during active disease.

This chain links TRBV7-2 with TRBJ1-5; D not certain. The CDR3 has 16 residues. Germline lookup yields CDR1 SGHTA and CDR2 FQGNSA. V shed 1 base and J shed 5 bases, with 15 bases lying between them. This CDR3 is CASSLGVGVGDQPQHF. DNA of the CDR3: TGTGCCAGCAGCTTAGGTGTCGGGGTGGGCGATCAGCCCCAGCATTTT. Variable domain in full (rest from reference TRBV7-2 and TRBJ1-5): GAGVSQSPSNKVTEKGKDVELRCDPISGHTALYWYRQSLGQGLEFLIYFQGNSAPDKSGLPSDRFSAERTGGSVSTLTIQRTQQEDSAVYLCASSLGVGVGDQPQHFGDGTRLSIL.

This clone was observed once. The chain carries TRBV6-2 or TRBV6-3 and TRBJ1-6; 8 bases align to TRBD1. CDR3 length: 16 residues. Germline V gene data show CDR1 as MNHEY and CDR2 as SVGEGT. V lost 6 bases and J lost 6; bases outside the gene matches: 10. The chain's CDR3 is CASSPRVGQANSPLHF. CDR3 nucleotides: TGTGCCAGCAGCCCTCGGGTGGGACAGGCTAATTCACCCCTCCACTTT.

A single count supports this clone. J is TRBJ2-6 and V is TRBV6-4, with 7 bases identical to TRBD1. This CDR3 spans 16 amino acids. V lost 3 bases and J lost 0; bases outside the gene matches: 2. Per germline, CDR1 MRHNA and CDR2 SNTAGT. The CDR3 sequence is CASSETGLSGANVLTF. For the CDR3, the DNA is TGTGCCAGCAGTGAGACAGGGCTCTCTGGGGCCAACGTCCTGACTTTC.

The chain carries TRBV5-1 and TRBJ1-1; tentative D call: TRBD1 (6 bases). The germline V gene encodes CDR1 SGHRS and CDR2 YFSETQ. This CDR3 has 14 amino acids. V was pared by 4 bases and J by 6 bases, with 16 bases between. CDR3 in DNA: TGCGCCAGCAGCGAACAGGGTGAGGAGTCTGAAGCTTTCTTT. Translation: CASSEQGEESEAFF.

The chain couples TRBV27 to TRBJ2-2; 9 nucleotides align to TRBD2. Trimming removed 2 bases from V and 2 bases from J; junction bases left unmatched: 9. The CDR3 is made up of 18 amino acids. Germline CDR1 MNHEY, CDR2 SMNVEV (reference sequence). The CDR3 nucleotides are TGTGCCAGCAGTTTAGAAGGACTAGCGCCCAGAAACACCGGGGAGCTGTTTTTT. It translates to CASSLEGLAPRNTGELFF.

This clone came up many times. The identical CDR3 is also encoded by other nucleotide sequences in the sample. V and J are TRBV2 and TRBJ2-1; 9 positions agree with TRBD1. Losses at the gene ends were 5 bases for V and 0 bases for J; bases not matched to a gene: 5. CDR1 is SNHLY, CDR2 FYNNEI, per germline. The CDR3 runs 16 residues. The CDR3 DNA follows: TGTGCCAGCAGTTTAGGGACAGGGAGCTCCTACAATGAGCAGTTCTTC. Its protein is CASSLGTGSSYNEQFF.

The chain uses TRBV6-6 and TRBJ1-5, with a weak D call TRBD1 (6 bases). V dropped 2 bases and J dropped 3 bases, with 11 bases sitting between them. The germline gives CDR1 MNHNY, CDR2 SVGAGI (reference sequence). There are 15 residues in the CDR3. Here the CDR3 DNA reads TGTGCCAGCAGTTACGGACAGAGTAACAATCAGCCCCAGCATTTT. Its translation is CASSYGQSNNQPQHF.

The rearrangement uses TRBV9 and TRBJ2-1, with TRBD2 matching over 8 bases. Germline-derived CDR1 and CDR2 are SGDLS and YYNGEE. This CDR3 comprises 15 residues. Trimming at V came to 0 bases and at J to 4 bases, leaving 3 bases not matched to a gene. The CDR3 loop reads CASSVGSGVYNEQFF. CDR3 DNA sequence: TGTGCCAGCAGCGTAGGTAGCGGGGTGTACAATGAGCAGTTCTTC.

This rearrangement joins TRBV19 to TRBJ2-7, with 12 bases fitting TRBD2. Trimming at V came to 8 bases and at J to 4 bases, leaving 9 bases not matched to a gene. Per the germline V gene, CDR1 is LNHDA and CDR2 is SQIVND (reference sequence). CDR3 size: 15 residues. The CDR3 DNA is TGTGCCAGTCAGCCGACTAGCGGGAGTATTTACGAGCAGTACTTC. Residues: CASQPTSGSIYEQYF.

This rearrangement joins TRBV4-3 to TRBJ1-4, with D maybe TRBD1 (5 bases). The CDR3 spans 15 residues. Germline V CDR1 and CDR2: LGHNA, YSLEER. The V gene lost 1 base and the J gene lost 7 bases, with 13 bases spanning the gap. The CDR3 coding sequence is TGCGCCAGCAGCCAAGTCGGAGGGGACGGTGAAAAACTGTTTTTT. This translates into CASSQVGGDGEKLFF.

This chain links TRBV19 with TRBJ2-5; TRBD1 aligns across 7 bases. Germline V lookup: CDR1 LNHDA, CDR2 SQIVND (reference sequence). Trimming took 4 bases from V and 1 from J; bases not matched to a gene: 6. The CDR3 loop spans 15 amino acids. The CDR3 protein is CASSTPWTGQETQYF. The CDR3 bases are TGTGCCAGTAGTACCCCCTGGACAGGCCAAGAGACCCAGTACTTC.

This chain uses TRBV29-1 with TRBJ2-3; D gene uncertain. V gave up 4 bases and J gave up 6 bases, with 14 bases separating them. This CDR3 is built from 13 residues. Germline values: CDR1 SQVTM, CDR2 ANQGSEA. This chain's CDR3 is CSVALRGSDTQYF. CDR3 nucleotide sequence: TGCAGCGTTGCTCTCCGAGGTTCTGATACGCAGTATTTT.

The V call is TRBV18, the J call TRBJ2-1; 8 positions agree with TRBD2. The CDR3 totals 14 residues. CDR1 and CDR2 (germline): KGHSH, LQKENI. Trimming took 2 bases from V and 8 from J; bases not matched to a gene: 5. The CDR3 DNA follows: TGTGCCAGCTCACCAGTCGGGGGGGGCTATGAGCAGTTCTTC. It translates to CASSPVGGGYEQFF.

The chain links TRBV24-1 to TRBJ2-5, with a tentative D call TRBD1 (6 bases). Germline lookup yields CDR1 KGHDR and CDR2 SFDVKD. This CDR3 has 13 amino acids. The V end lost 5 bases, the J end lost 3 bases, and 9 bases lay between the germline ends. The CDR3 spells CATSGDNEETQYF. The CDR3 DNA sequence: TGTGCCACCAGTGGGGACAACGAAGAGACCCAGTACTTC.

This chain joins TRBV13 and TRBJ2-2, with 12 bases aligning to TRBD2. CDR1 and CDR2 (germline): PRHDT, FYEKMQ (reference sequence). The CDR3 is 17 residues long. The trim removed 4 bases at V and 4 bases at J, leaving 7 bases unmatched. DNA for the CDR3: TGTGCCAGCAGCTCCAGACTAGCGGGAGTTCGCACCGGGGAGCTGTTTTTT. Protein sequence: CASSSRLAGVRTGELFF.

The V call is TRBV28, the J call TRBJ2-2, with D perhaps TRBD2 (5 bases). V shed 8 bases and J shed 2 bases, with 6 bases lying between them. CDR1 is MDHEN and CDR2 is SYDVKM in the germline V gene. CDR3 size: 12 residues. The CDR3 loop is CASEGNTGELFF. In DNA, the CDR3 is TGTGCCAGCGAGGGAAACACCGGGGAGCTGTTTTTT. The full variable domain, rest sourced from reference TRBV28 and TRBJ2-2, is DVKVTQSSRYLVKRTGEKVFLECVQDMDHENMFWYRQDPGLGLRLIYFSYDVKMKEKGDIPEGYSVSREKKERFSLILESASTNQTSMYLCASEGNTGELFFGEGSRLTVL.

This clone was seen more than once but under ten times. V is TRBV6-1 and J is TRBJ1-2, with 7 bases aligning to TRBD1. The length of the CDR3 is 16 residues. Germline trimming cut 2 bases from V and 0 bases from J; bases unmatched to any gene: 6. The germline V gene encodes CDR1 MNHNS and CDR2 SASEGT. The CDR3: CASSEFRTGSNYGYTF. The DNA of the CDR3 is TGTGCCAGCAGTGAATTTCGGACAGGTTCTAACTATGGCTACACCTTC.

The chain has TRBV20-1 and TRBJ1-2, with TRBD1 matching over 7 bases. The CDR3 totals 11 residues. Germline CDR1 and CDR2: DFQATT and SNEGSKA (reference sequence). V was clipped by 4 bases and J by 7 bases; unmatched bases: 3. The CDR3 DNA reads TGCAGTGCTAACAGGGGTGGTGGCTACACCTTC. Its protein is CSANRGGGYTF.

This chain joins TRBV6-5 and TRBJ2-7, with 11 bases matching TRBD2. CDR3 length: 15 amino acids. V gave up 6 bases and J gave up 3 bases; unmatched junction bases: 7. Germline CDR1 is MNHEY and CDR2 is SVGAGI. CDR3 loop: CASRLAGGLYYEQYF. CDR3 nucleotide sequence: TGTGCCAGCAGATTAGCGGGAGGGCTATACTACGAGCAGTACTTC.

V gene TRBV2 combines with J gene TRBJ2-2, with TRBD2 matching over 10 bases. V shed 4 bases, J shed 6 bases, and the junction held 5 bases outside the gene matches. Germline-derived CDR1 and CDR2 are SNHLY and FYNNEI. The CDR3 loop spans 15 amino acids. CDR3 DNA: TGTGCCAGCAGTGGCGGGACTAGCGCGGCCGGGGAGCTGTTTTTT. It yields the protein CASSGGTSAAGELFF.

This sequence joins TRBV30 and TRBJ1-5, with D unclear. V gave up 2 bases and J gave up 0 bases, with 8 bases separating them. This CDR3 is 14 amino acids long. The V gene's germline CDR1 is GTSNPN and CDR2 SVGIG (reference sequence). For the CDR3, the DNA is TGTGCCTGGAGTACAGCTTATAGCAATCAGCCCCAGCATTTT. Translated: CAWSTAYSNQPQHF.